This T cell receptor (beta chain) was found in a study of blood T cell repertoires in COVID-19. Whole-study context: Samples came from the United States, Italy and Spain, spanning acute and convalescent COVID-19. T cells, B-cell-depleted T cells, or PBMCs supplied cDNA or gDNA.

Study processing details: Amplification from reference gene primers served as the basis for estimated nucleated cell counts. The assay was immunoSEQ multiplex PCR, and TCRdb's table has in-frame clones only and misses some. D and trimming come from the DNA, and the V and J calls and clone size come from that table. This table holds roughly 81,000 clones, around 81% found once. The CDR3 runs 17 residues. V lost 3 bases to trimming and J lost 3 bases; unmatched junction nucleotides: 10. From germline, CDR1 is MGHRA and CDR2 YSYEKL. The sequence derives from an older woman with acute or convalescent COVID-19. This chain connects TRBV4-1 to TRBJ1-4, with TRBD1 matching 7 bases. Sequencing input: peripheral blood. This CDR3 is CASSQITGVGANEKLFF. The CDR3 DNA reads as TGCGCCAGCAGCCAGATAACAGGGGTCGGTGCTAATGAAAAACTGTTTTTT.